This is a list of T cell receptor beta chains from one sample in a study of cytomegalovirus exposure and HLA in healthy donors. Method: immunoSEQ multiplex PCR; TCRdb's copy keeps in-frame clones and lacks some. The data contain roughly 200,000 clones, about 86% of them singletons. Sequenced sample: PBMCs. These receptors all stem from a woman in her 30s in good health and CMV-seronegative. Both conserved end residues are part of each CDR3. Each record gives: D gene, V gene, J gene, CDR3 length, clone size, CDR3 DNA, CDR3 protein. D genes are given only for firm matches. Size is omitted from some rows. Given values are once, few, many or a class for expanded clones.

TRBD1	TRBV7-8	TRBJ2-1	15	.	TGTGCCAGCAGCGTATGGCGGGACAGGTACAATGAGCAGTTCTTC	CASSVWRDRYNEQFF
.	TRBV18	TRBJ2-1	12	.	TGTGCCAGCTCACCATCTAGTTCTGAGCAGTTCTTC	CASSPSSSEQFF
TRBD1	TRBV28	TRBJ2-7	15	.	TGTGCCAGCAGGTCTCCTCCGGGACAGCTGAACGAGCAGTACTTC	CASRSPPGQLNEQYF
TRBD2	TRBV7-8	TRBJ2-1	16	.	TGTGCCAGCAGCCAGACTAGCGGGGACCTACAATGGGAGCAGTTCTTC	CASSQTSGDLQWEQFF
.	TRBV5-6	TRBJ2-7	17	.	TGTGCCAGCAGCTTGCTAGGAGCGGCCGGAGAAGGGCACGAGCAGTACTTC	CASSLLGAAGEGHEQYF
TRBD1	TRBV15	TRBJ2-2	16	few	TGTGCCACCAGCAGAGTGGGGACAGTGAACACCGGGGAGCTGTTTTTT	CATSRVGTVNTGELFF
.	TRBV28	TRBJ1-5	14	.	TGTGCCAGCAAAGGACACTATAGCAATCAGCCCCAGCATTTT	CASKGHYSNQPQHF
.	TRBV28	TRBJ2-1	14	.	TGTGCCAGCAGTTTACGAGACTCCTACAATGAGCAGTTCTTC	CASSLRDSYNEQFF
TRBD2	TRBV7-3	TRBJ2-1	13	once	TGTGCCAGCAGCTTAGCGGGAGACAATGAGCAGTTCTTC	CASSLAGDNEQFF
.	TRBV6-1	TRBJ1-6	15	.	TGTGCCAGCTCAGAGGGCAGGCGGTCTAATTCACCCCTCCACTTT	CASSEGRRSNSPLHF
.	TRBV6-1	TRBJ2-1	11	few	TGTGCCAGCTCCCGCGGAAATGAGCAGTTCTTC	CASSRGNEQFF